What follows is one T cell receptor beta chain and its context. Its antigen is not known. The data originate from a study of T cells in localized non-small cell lung cancer. Findings and caveats of the study: T cell clonality was highest in uninvolved adjacent lung, above tumor.

This CDR3 region has 17 residues. With V trimmed by 4 bases and J by 0 bases, 9 bases remained unmatched. From germline, CDR1 is SGHRS and CDR2 YFSETQ. Method: immunoSEQ multiplex PCR; TCRdb's copy keeps in-frame clones and lacks some. The table shows 9,000 to 15,000 clones, with about 83% occurring only once. This TCR was sampled from a male donor at least 60 years old with stage I lung adenocarcinoma. The sample here was peripheral blood, taken before any cancer treatment. The chain recombines TRBV5-1 with TRBJ2-5; 10 positions agree with TRBD1. The CDR3 DNA follows: TGCGCCAGCAGCCCCGGACAGGGGGTAGGGTACCAAGAGACCCAGTACTTC. Residues: CASSPGQGVGYQETQYF.